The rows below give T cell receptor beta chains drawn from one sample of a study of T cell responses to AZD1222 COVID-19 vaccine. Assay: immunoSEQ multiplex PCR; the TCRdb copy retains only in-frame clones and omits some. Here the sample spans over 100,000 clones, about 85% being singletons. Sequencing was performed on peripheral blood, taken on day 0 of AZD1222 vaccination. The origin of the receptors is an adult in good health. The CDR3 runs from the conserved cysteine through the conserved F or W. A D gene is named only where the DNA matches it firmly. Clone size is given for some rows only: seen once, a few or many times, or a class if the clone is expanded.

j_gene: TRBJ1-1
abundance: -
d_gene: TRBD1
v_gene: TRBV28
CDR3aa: CASSPGGGLPSEAFF
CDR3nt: TGTGCCAGCAGCCCAGGGGGGGGGCTCCCCTCTGAAGCTTTCTTT

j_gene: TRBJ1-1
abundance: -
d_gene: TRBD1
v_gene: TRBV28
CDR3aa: CASSFPGTGGATEAFF
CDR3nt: TGTGCCAGCAGTTTTCCCGGGACAGGGGGCGCGACTGAAGCTTTCTTT

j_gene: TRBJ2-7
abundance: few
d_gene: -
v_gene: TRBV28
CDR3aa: CASSVYGPGKYEQYF
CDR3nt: TGTGCCAGCTCAGTTTATGGCCCAGGGAAGTACGAGCAGTACTTC

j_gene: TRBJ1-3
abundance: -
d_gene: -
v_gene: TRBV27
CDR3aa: CASSLSVSSGNTIYF
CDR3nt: TGTGCCAGCAGTTTATCGGTTAGCTCTGGAAACACCATATATTTT

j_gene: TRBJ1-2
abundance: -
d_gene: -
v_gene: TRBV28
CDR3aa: CASSFVDSPYGYTF
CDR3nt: TGTGCCAGCAGTTTCGTTGACAGCCCCTATGGCTACACCTTC

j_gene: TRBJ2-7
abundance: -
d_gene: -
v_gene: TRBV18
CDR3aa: CASSPLGGSDEQYF
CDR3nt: TGTGCCAGCTCACCTCTTGGGGGTTCGGACGAGCAGTACTTC

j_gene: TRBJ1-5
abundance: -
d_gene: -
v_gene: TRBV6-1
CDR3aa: CASSELRRQASNQPQHF
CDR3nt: TGTGCCAGCAGTGAACTTAGGCGGCAGGCCAGCAATCAGCCCCAGCATTTT

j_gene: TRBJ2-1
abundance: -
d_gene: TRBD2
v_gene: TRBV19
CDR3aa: CASSPRKTSGYNEQFF
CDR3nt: TGTGCCAGTAGTCCGAGAAAGACTAGCGGCTACAATGAGCAGTTCTTC

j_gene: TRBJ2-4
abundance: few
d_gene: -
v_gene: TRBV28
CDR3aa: CASRKRAAGNIQYF
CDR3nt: TGTGCCAGCAGAAAGCGGGCCGCGGGGAACATTCAGTACTTC

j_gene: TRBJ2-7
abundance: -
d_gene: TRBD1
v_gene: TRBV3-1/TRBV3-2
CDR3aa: CASSQAPGTGSSYEQYF
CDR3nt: TGTGCCAGCAGCCAAGCCCCAGGGACAGGGTCATCCTACGAGCAGTACTTC

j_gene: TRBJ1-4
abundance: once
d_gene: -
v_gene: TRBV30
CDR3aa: CACRGRKEKLFF
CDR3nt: TGTGCCTGCCGAGGTAGGAAGGAAAAACTGTTTTTT

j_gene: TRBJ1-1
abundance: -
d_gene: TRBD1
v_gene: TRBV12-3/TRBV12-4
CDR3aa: CASSGTGVTEAFF
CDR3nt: TGTGCCAGCAGTGGGACAGGGGTCACTGAAGCTTTCTTT

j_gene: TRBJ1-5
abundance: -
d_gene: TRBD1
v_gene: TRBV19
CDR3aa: CASSITGDNQPQHF
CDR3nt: TGTGCCAGTAGTATTACAGGGGACAATCAGCCCCAGCATTTT

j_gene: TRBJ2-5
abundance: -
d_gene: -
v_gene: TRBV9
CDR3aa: CASGRGQETQYF
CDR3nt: TGTGCCAGCGGCCGAGGCCAAGAGACCCAGTACTTC

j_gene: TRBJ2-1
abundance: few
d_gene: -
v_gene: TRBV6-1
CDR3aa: CASSESGAVNEQFF
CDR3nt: TGTGCCAGCAGTGAGAGTGGGGCCGTGAATGAGCAGTTCTTC